The 31 T cell receptor beta chains below were found in one sample sequenced in a study of CD8 T cells in ankylosing spondylitis. No antigen is known for these receptors. One entry per CDR3 protein, called by TCRdb with MiXCR from the 5' RACE reads. The data show about 450,000 distinct CDR3 sequences, about 24% seen once. Broader study findings: About 8 highly homologous variants made up a TCR beta motif, and this motif appeared characteristic of ankylosing spondylitis blood.

Sequenced: blood, either unsorted or a sorted T cell fraction (not recorded which). These receptors came from a male donor with ankylosing spondylitis.

The chain employs TRBV20-1 and TRBJ1-5; tentative D call: TRBD1 (6 bases). Trimming stripped 1 base from V and 6 bases from J, with 10 bases between. Germline values: CDR1 DFQATT, CDR2 SNEGSKA (reference sequence). The CDR3 length is 13 residues. The CDR3 region is CSARATGSQPQHF. Written as DNA, the CDR3 is TGCAGTGCTAGAGCAACAGGGAGTCAGCCCCAGCATTTT.

This chain joins TRBV3-1 and TRBJ1-1; D gene unclear. The germline gives CDR1 LGHDT, CDR2 YNNKEL (reference sequence). CDR3 length: 15 residues. V shed 4 bases and J shed 3 bases, with 15 bases lying between them. The DNA for the CDR3 is TGTGCCAGCAGCCGTCCCGACTGGAGGGACACTGAAGCTTTCTTT. Its translation: CASSRPDWRDTEAFF.

The gene calls are TRBV19 and TRBJ1-2, with 9 nucleotides matching TRBD1. J gave up 4 bases and V 4 bases, and 4 bases lay outside the gene matches. This CDR3 is built from 14 residues. Germline CDR1 LNHDA, CDR2 SQIVND (reference sequence). The CDR3, as DNA: TGTGCCAGTAGTACGGACAGGGGTCTCTATGGCTACACCTTC. It specifies CASSTDRGLYGYTF.

The V gene is TRBV4-1, the J gene TRBJ2-3, with D hard to call. The CDR3 sequence is 15 residues long. Deletions cut 0 bases from V and 4 bases from J, with 11 bases between. Germline CDR1 MGHRA, CDR2 YSYEKL. CDR3 amino acids: CASSQDGLAADTQYF. The CDR3 DNA sequence: TGCGCCAGCAGCCAAGACGGGTTAGCAGCAGATACGCAGTATTTT.

This clonotype was counted only a few times. The CDR3 DNA sequence: TGTGCCAGCAGGAAGGGGGCTAGTTCGTTTGATACGCAGTATTTT. Translation: CASRKGASSFDTQYF. The rearrangement joins TRBV7-2 to TRBJ2-3; 7 bases align to TRBD1. Germline trimming cut 6 bases from V and 6 bases from J; bases unmatched to any gene: 12. Germline lookup yields CDR1 SGHTA and CDR2 FQGNSA. CDR3 length equals 15 residues.

The chain recombines TRBV4-1 with TRBJ1-4; possible D gene TRBD1, 5 bases. Trimming stripped 3 bases from V and 0 bases from J, with 20 bases between. CDR1 is MGHRA, CDR2 YSYEKL, per germline. The CDR3 spans 19 residues. The CDR3: CASSQGGDSGVPTNEKLFF. CDR3 DNA: TGCGCCAGCAGCCAGGGAGGAGACAGCGGAGTTCCAACTAATGAAAAACTGTTTTTT.

The chain recombines TRBV14 with TRBJ2-6; TRBD1 might be the D (6 bases). CDR1 SGHDN and CDR2 FVKESK come from the germline V gene. This CDR3 comprises 17 residues. Trimming left V 4 bases short and J 2 bases short, with 15 bases between. Here the CDR3 reads CASSPGAGRPGANVLTF. In nucleotides, the CDR3 is TGTGCCAGCAGCCCAGGGGCTGGTAGACCTGGGGCCAACGTCCTGACTTTC.

The V gene is TRBV20-1, the J gene TRBJ2-1, with a possible D match to TRBD2 (5 bases). Looked up from germline, CDR1 is DFQATT and CDR2 is SNEGSKA (reference sequence). The V end was cut by 7 bases, the J end by 10 bases, with 17 bases between. The CDR3 has 12 amino acids. CDR3 region: CSVLTGAVEQFF. In DNA, the CDR3 is TGCAGTGTTCTGACCGGAGCGGTAGAGCAGTTCTTC.

This chain joins TRBV5-1 and TRBJ2-1; D is perhaps TRBD2 (6 bases). Germline V lookup: CDR1 SGHRS, CDR2 YFSETQ. V was cut by 3 bases and J by 16 bases, with 23 bases left in between. This CDR3 spans 14 amino acids. This CDR3 is CASSWGVWEVLKFF. The CDR3 DNA reads as TGCGCCAGCAGCTGGGGTGTTTGGGAGGTGTTGAAATTCTTC.

This chain links TRBV20-1 with TRBJ1-2, with D possibly matching TRBD1 (5 bases). V was trimmed by 3 bases and J by 8 bases, leaving 16 bases between them. This CDR3 is 13 amino acids long. Germline V gene lookup returns CDR1 DFQATT and CDR2 SNEGSKA (reference sequence). This chain's CDR3 is CSASGTSTMGYTF. The CDR3 DNA reads TGCAGTGCTAGCGGGACCTCCACAATGGGCTACACCTTC.

The genes are TRBV7-2 and TRBJ2-3; TRBD2 agrees at 8 bases. Trimming took 2 bases from V and 2 from J; bases not matched to a gene: 3. Germline CDR1 SGHTA, CDR2 FQGNSA. There are 15 residues in the CDR3. The CDR3 sequence: CASSLLAGYTDTQYF. In DNA form, the CDR3 reads TGTGCCAGCAGCTTACTAGCGGGTTACACAGATACGCAGTATTTT. Supplemented by reference TRBV7-2 and TRBJ2-3, the full variable domain reads GAGVSQSPSNKVTEKGKDVELRCDPISGHTALYWYRQSLGQGLEFLIYFQGNSAPDKSGLPSDRFSAERTGGSVSTLTIQRTQQEDSAVYLCASSLLAGYTDTQYFGPGTRLTVL.

This clonotype has at least ten counts. The rearrangement joins TRBV4-2 to TRBJ2-7, with 9 bases matching TRBD1. The length of the CDR3 is 11 residues. After removal of 2 bases from V and 11 bases from J, the junction contained 1 base not matched to a gene. CDR1 LGHNA and CDR2 YNFKEQ come from the germline V gene. The DNA of the CDR3 is TGTGCCAGCAGCCAAAGGGACAGGGAGTACTTC. Translating it yields CASSQRDREYF.

This clonotype has only a few counts. The chain is built from TRBV27 and TRBJ2-1, with D perhaps TRBD1 (5 bases). The V gene lost 5 bases and the J gene lost 2 bases, with 13 bases spanning the gap. The germline gives CDR1 MNHEY, CDR2 SMNVEV (reference sequence). The CDR3 extends over 15 amino acids. The DNA of the CDR3 is TGTGCCAGCAGTCCCTCCCTGGGGCCCTACAATGAGCAGTTCTTC. Encoded protein: CASSPSLGPYNEQFF.

This clonotype was found a few times. The chain combines TRBV12-3 or TRBV12-4 with TRBJ2-7, with TRBD1 matching 8 bases. This CDR3 region has 14 residues. The V and J ends lost 3 bases and 5 bases, in that order; junction bases with no gene match: 6. CDR3 sequence: CASSFRTGSDEQYF. The CDR3 coding sequence is TGTGCCAGCAGTTTTCGGACAGGGAGCGACGAGCAGTACTTC.

The rearrangement uses TRBV3-1 and TRBJ2-7; D is undetermined. V lost 0 bases and J 3 bases, leaving 12 bases between the germline ends. Looked up from germline, CDR1 is LGHDT and CDR2 is YNNKEL (reference sequence). The CDR3 length is 15 residues. CDR3 in DNA: TGTGCCAGCAGCCAAGACCCAGGCAGGAGCTACGAGCAGTACGTC. Its translation is CASSQDPGRSYEQYV.

This clonotype has only a few counts. The V gene is TRBV5-1, the J gene TRBJ2-1; 9 bases are shared with TRBD2. This CDR3 is 14 amino acids long. Germline V gene sequence: CDR1 SGHRS, CDR2 YFSETQ. The V gene end was trimmed by 3 bases and the J gene end by 6 bases; junction bases not matched to a gene: 4. The CDR3 nucleotides are TGCGCCAGCAGCTCCGGCGGGAGGGGCAATGAGCAGTTCTTC. Translating gives CASSSGGRGNEQFF.

The rearrangement uses TRBV7-9 and TRBJ2-7; 10 nucleotides align to TRBD1. The CDR3 covers 15 residues. Looked up from germline, CDR1 is SEHNR and CDR2 is FQNEAQ (reference sequence). V lost 2 bases to trimming and J lost 7 bases; unmatched junction nucleotides: 8. As DNA, the CDR3 is TGTGCCAGCAGCTTATTCGGGACAGGGGAGCGAGAGCAGTACGTC. This sequence encodes CASSLFGTGEREQYV.

The V and J genes are TRBV3-1 and TRBJ2-3, with 11 bases identical to TRBD1. With V trimmed by 8 bases and J by 6 bases, 4 bases remained unmatched. This CDR3 region has 13 residues. The V gene's germline CDR1 is LGHDT and CDR2 YNNKEL (reference sequence). CDR3 sequence (DNA): TGTGCCAGCTCCCGGGACAGGGGGGATACGCAGTATTTT. Its protein is CASSRDRGDTQYF.

This chain connects TRBV5-1 to TRBJ1-2; 7 positions match TRBD1. Germline CDR1 and CDR2: SGHRS and YFSETQ. The CDR3 has 15 amino acids. With V trimmed by 5 bases and J by 4 bases, 11 bases remained unmatched. For the CDR3, the DNA is TGCGCCAGCAGATCCCCGGACAGGCGATCCTATGGCTACACCTTC. Translated, it gives CASRSPDRRSYGYTF.

In its sample, this clonotype was seen once. This sequence joins TRBV20-1 and TRBJ1-6, with a possible D match to TRBD1 (5 bases). The CDR3 runs to 14 residues. Between the trimmed V and J ends, which lost 4 bases and 7 bases, there was a span of 14 bases. CDR1 and CDR2 (germline): DFQATT, SNEGSKA (reference sequence). The CDR3 loop reads CSAMLGVGNSPLHF. The CDR3 DNA reads TGCAGTGCTATGTTGGGGGTAGGGAATTCACCCCTCCACTTT.

This clonotype was seen a few times. V gene TRBV6-5 combines with J gene TRBJ2-7; 8 nucleotides agree with TRBD2. In germline, CDR1 is MNHEY, CDR2 SVGAGI. The CDR3 runs to 14 residues. Trimming removed 3 bases from V and 3 bases from J; junction bases left unmatched: 4. The CDR3: CASSYLAGIYEQYF. Written as DNA, the CDR3 is TGTGCCAGCAGTTATCTAGCGGGTATCTACGAGCAGTACTTC.

The genes are TRBV19 and TRBJ1-2; no clear D gene. CDR3 length: 14 amino acids. Deletions cut 6 bases from V and 2 bases from J, with 13 bases between. Germline loops: CDR1 LNHDA, CDR2 SQIVND (reference sequence). CDR3 coding DNA: TGTGCCAGTAGCAATCTACAGCGAAACTATGGCTACACCTTC. Residues: CASSNLQRNYGYTF. The entire variable domain, with the rest obtained from reference TRBV19 and TRBJ1-2, is as follows: DGGITQSPKYLFRKEGQNVTLSCEQNLNHDAMYWYRQDPGQGLRLIYYSQIVNDFQKGDIAEGYSVSREKKESFPLTVTSAQKNPTAFYLCASSNLQRNYGYTFGSGTRLTVV.

This clonotype was counted ten times or more. J is TRBJ1-1 and V is TRBV2, with 7 bases matching TRBD1. Per germline, CDR1 SNHLY and CDR2 FYNNEI. V was pared by 8 bases and J by 1 base, with 4 bases of the junction left unmatched. CDR3 length: 13 amino acids. The CDR3 spells CASGQVWNTEAFF. As DNA, the CDR3 is TGTGCCAGCGGACAGGTTTGGAACACTGAAGCTTTCTTT.

This chain uses TRBV6-1 with TRBJ2-1; D is uncertain. The V end was cut by 4 bases, the J end by 1 base, with 14 bases between. The CDR3 sequence is 16 residues long. Germline V gene lookup returns CDR1 MNHNS and CDR2 SASEGT. The chain's CDR3 is CASSVVFQPSYNEQFF. In DNA form, the CDR3 reads TGTGCCAGCAGTGTGGTGTTTCAACCGTCCTACAATGAGCAGTTCTTC.

This clonotype was found once. This sequence joins TRBV5-1 and TRBJ2-1; tentatively, D is TRBD1 (6 bases). V was cut by 1 base and J by 7 bases, with 12 bases left in between. The CDR3 totals 14 residues. Looked up from germline, CDR1 is SGHRS and CDR2 is YFSETQ. This CDR3 reads CASSLTQGLNEQFF. CDR3 sequence (DNA): TGCGCCAGCAGCTTGACCCAGGGGCTAAATGAGCAGTTCTTC.

This clonotype was detected ten times or more. The genes are TRBV5-1 and TRBJ1-1; D is undetermined. Trimming removed 4 bases from V and 5 bases from J, with 15 bases in between. CDR1 is SGHRS, CDR2 YFSETQ, per germline. This CDR3 is built from 14 residues. CDR3 loop: CASSPSLGKTEAFF. The CDR3 DNA reads as TGCGCCAGCAGCCCCTCGTTGGGGAAGACTGAAGCTTTCTTT. Combining the CDR3 with reference TRBV5-1 and TRBJ1-1 gives the whole variable domain KAGVTQTPRYLIKTRGQQVTLSCSPISGHRSVSWYQQTPGQGLQFLFEYFSETQRNKGNFPGRFSGRQFSNSRSEMNVSTLELGDSALYLCASSPSLGKTEAFFGQGTRLTVV.

This clonotype has a handful of counts. The chain joins TRBV6-1 to TRBJ2-2; D possibly uses TRBD1 or TRBD2 (5 bases each). The CDR3 totals 14 residues. The germline V gene has CDR1 MNHNS and CDR2 SASEGT. The V gene lost 7 bases and the J gene lost 0 bases, with 9 bases spanning the gap. The CDR3 nucleotides read TGTGCCAGCACGAGAGGGGCGAACACCGGGGAGCTGTTTTTT. The encoded protein is CASTRGANTGELFF.

The V gene is TRBV15, the J gene TRBJ1-4; D is uncertain. Germline V gene lookup returns CDR1 LNHNV and CDR2 YYDKDF (reference sequence). The V gene lost 1 base and the J gene lost 5 bases, with 5 bases spanning the gap. The CDR3 runs 13 residues. DNA of the CDR3: TGTGCCACCAGCAGAGTACCGAATGAAAAACTGTTTTTT. This codes for CATSRVPNEKLFF. The complete variable domain, with remaining parts taken from reference TRBV15 and TRBJ1-4, reads DAMVIQNPRYQVTQFGKPVTLSCSQTLNHNVMYWYQQKSSQAPKLLFHYYDKDFNNEADTPDNFQSRRPNTSFCFLDIRSPGLGDTAMYLCATSRVPNEKLFFGSGTQLSVL.

This chain connects TRBV7-2 to TRBJ2-1; 10 nucleotides agree with TRBD2. The junction had 9 bases not matched to a gene; V was cut back by 1 base and J by 9 bases. The CDR3 covers 16 residues. The germline CDR1 and CDR2 sequences are SGHTA and FQGNSA. CDR3 in amino acids: CASSLVAGGVFGEQFF. As DNA, the CDR3 is TGTGCCAGCAGCTTAGTAGCGGGAGGTGTCTTCGGTGAGCAGTTCTTC.

This clonotype was seen more than once but under ten times. The chain couples TRBV18 to TRBJ2-3; D gene unclear. This CDR3 region has 14 residues. CDR1 is KGHSH and CDR2 is LQKENI in the germline V gene. The V and J ends lost 0 bases and 0 bases respectively, with 4 bases between them. This chain's CDR3 is CASSPPISTDTQYF. CDR3 DNA: TGTGCCAGCTCACCACCGATTAGCACAGATACGCAGTATTTT.

The chain joins TRBV9 to TRBJ2-5; TRBD2 is a possible D gene (6 bases). V was cut by 3 bases and J by 5 bases, with 17 bases left in between. Per germline, CDR1 SGDLS and CDR2 YYNGEE. The CDR3 has 15 amino acids. The CDR3 bases are TGTGCCAGCAGCGACCACACGGGACTCTGGGAGACCCAGTACTTC. It yields the protein CASSDHTGLWETQYF.